This TCR beta chain was identified in a study of CD8+ T cells in alopecia areata. Notes on the study in general: Researchers report lesional scalp, most notably alopecia totalis/universalis, outstripped normal scalp in clonality.

In each case, RNA was isolated and then reverse transcribed into cDNA as the sequencing template. Using immunoSEQ multiplex PCR, the repertoire was profiled, and TCRdb retains in-frame clones only, with some absent. The sample holds 100,000 to 120,000 clones; around 59% are singletons and the top ten take 20%. This clone was observed once. The antigen is undetermined. The V gene end was trimmed by 4 bases and the J gene end by 8 bases; junction bases not matched to a gene: 15. The CDR3 contains 18 residues. Germline V gives CDR1 SGHNT, CDR2 YENEEA. Material for sequencing was CD8+ T cells sorted from blood. This sequence was found in a human donor in good health. The chain combines TRBV11-3 with TRBJ2-1, with TRBD2 identical over 12 bases. DNA for the CDR3: TGTGCCAGCAGCTCCATGATGGGTACTAGCGGGGGGACGGATGAGCAGTTCTTC. It codes for CASSSMMGTSGGTDEQFF. Supplemented by reference TRBV11-3 and TRBJ2-1, the full variable domain reads EAGVVQSPRYKIIEKKQPVAFWCNPISGHNTLYWYLQNLGQGPELLIRYENEEAVDDSQLPKDRFSAERLKGVDSTLKIQPAELGDSAVYLCASSSMMGTSGGTDEQFFGPGTRLTVL.